Described below is a single T cell receptor beta chain sequence and its context. The antigen it recognizes is unknown. The input lacks base qualities; no much larger clone sits a single base away. This sample was included in a study of blood T cell repertoires in COVID-19 (TCRdb year 2020). For the wider study: Samples from collaborators originated in the United States, Italy and Spain and spanned both the acute and convalescent phases of COVID-19. The material from the prospective study consisted of cDNA or gDNA derived from T cells, B-cell-depleted T cells, or PBMCs. Subjects who had been exposed to COVID-19, were actively infected with it, or had recovered from it provided the deeply sampled blood TCRbeta repertoires that made up the dataset. The repertoires were released in a freely available public database meant as a resource for research on the immune response to SARS-CoV-2. The samples were drawn from the first 160 participants of the ongoing ImmuneRACE study and from about 1,200 subjects provided by 6 global collaborators. Nearly every sample came with metadata listing a de-identified subject ID, COVID-19 status, age in years and sex. Where HLA class I and class II types were available, the types were taken from metadata supplied by the sample provider, not from assay-based typing.

Participants in the prospective study were aged roughly 18 to 95 years, lived in 24 United States geographic areas, and enrolled through a virtual design. In the prospective study, participants were assigned to cohorts based on the clinical history participants reported in a screening survey and a study questionnaire. For ImmuneRACE Cohort 3, a participant was defined as recovered based on two consecutive negative NP/OP PCR tests, clearance by a healthcare professional, or resolution of symptoms. In the prospective study, whole blood, serum and a nasopharyngeal or oropharyngeal swab were collected from each participant by mobile phlebotomists. Over a roughly two-month period, participants in the prospective study had the option of providing additional blood draws and questionnaires. Prospective study blood samples were shipped either frozen or at room temperature before DNA extraction. Via the germline V gene, CDR1 is MGHRA and CDR2 YSYEKL. The CDR3 measures 15 amino acids from cysteine to phenylalanine. Of all the DNA, just the CDR3 is kept, 45 bases in frame from base 1. The V end loses 4 bases and the J end loses 6 bases, and a stretch of 17 bases separates them.

Here is what the overall study found, with its caveats: The quantity of clinical and demographic metadata differed by source and by participant and was supplied without curation.

The immunoSEQ Assay, a bias-controlled multiplex PCR, was used to amplify TCRbeta CDR3 regions from genomic DNA. For the original study's pipeline: Within the assay, amplification of reference gene primers was used to estimate how many nucleated cells each sample contained. To quantify the absolute abundance of each unique TCRbeta CDR3 rearrangement, sequence reads were collapsed and filtered. For each sample, productive Simpson clonality was calculated as the square root of Simpson's diversity index over productive rearrangements. TCRdb mirrors the immuneACCESS table, restricted to in-frame sequences. Some clones are absent from its copies; in checked studies, under half trace to an unresolved V gene, and the reason for the others is unknown. D and trimming come from the DNA, and the V and J calls and clone size come from that table. The sample data list just over 300,000 clones, and about nine tenths of these were observed just once. Clones ranked in the top ten supply over 8% of the sample.

Recombination linked TRBV4-1 to TRBJ2-3; the D gene is perhaps TRBD1, on 8 matching bases. This receptor was identified in a woman in her thirties or forties who had recovered from COVID-19. Sequenced: PBMCs or T cells enriched from blood (not recorded which). CDR3 reads: CASSRAGQGGDTQYF. The DNA is as follows: TGCGCCAGCAGCCGGGCCGGACAGGGAGGGGATACGCAGTATTTT.